This T cell receptor beta chain derives from a study of cytomegalovirus exposure and HLA in healthy donors. Study in general: Early release data held 80 million to 100 million unique TCRs from HLA-typed donors. The study placed about four fifths of its approximately 400 genotyped donors in the Caucasian-associated ancestry cluster.

On this clone itself: Its antigen is undetermined.

Primers for the PCR totalled 60 Vbeta and 13 Jbeta. Repertoires were generated with immunoSEQ multiplex PCR, while TCRdb's copy carries only in-frame clones and drops some. This repertoire shows fewer than 150,000 clones, around 80% found once; its top ten account for under 0.3%. From germline, CDR1 is MDHEN and CDR2 SYDVKM. This CDR3 region has 17 residues. V shed 3 bases, J shed 4 bases, and the junction held 10 bases outside the gene matches. Notes on the study in general: Whilst most TCR sequences proved rare, a subset of public TCRs occurred across many donors. V segments that were indistinguishable, TRBV6-2 and TRBV6-3 among them, were omitted from analysis.

Sequencing was done on a sample of PBMCs. The chain uses TRBV28 and TRBJ1-3, with TRBD1 identical over 9 bases. This TCR was recovered from a middle-aged man in good health and CMV-seronegative. This chain's CDR3 is CASSFQGRDREGNTIYF. For the CDR3, the DNA is TGTGCCAGCAGTTTTCAGGGCCGGGACAGGGAGGGAAACACCATATATTTT.